The source of this TCR beta chain is a study of cytomegalovirus exposure and HLA in healthy donors. Assay used: immunoSEQ multiplex PCR; TCRdb lists only in-frame clones, some missing. Of 150,000 to 200,000 clones detected, 84% appear once; the ten largest clones hold roughly 10%. This clone was recorded a few times. The germline V and J ends were trimmed by 2 bases and 5 bases, with 7 bases remaining between them. The CDR3 totals 14 residues. Germline V gene lookup returns CDR1 MDHEN and CDR2 SYDVKM. The TCR sequence derives from a man aged 25 to 40 in good health and CMV-seropositive. Source material: PBMCs. The chain employs TRBV28 and TRBJ1-6; D is ambiguous. Here the CDR3 DNA reads TGTGCCAGCAGTTTAGGAGGGAATAATTCACCCCTCCACTTT. Its protein product is CASSLGGNNSPLHF.